These 31 T cell receptor beta chains originate from one sample sequenced in a study of blood T cell repertoires in COVID-19. Clones were read by immunoSEQ multiplex PCR, and TCRdb kept only the in-frame ones, dropping some. Counted here are 150,000 to 200,000 clones, approximately 88% occurring once; the ten biggest clones make up 3.5% to 5%. Source material: peripheral blood. These TCRs come from a woman aged 25 to 39 with acute or convalescent COVID-19.

The chain employs TRBV19 and TRBJ1-2; no definite D call. Trimming removed 5 bases at V and 2 bases at J, with 15 bases between. Per the germline V gene, CDR1 is LNHDA and CDR2 is SQIVND (reference sequence). The CDR3 consists of 15 residues. CDR3 protein: CASSAPQTGNYGYTF. The DNA of the CDR3 is TGTGCCAGTAGTGCTCCCCAGACGGGGAACTATGGCTACACCTTC.

This clone has only a few counts. The gene calls are TRBV19 and TRBJ2-5, with TRBD1 identical over 8 bases. The CDR3 contains 16 residues. The germline gives CDR1 LNHDA, CDR2 SQIVND (reference sequence). The V gene end was trimmed by 7 bases and the J gene end by 4 bases; junction bases not matched to a gene: 14. The CDR3 DNA reads TGTGCCAGTAAAGCCCCGGGACAGGAATCCGGAGAGACCCAGTACTTC. It codes for CASKAPGQESGETQYF. The whole variable domain, filled in from reference TRBV19 and TRBJ2-5, reads DGGITQSPKYLFRKEGQNVTLSCEQNLNHDAMYWYRQDPGQGLRLIYYSQIVNDFQKGDIAEGYSVSREKKESFPLTVTSAQKNPTAFYLCASKAPGQESGETQYFGPGTRLLVL.

This chain uses TRBV5-1 with TRBJ2-3; 10 bases are shared with TRBD2. Losses at the gene ends were 0 bases for V and 2 bases for J; bases not matched to a gene: 6. The CDR3 sequence is 17 residues long. Germline loops: CDR1 SGHRS, CDR2 YFSETQ. Here the CDR3 reads CASSLGTSGRYTDTQYF. DNA for the CDR3: TGCGCCAGCAGCTTGGGGACTAGCGGAAGGTACACAGATACGCAGTATTTT.

The chain recombines TRBV11-2 with TRBJ2-3; 8 bases agree with TRBD1. Germline CDR1 and CDR2: SGHAT and FQNNGV. This CDR3 contains 18 residues. V dropped 1 base and J dropped 5; count of bases not matched to a gene: 14. This CDR3 reads CASSLGQGAALVVDTQYF. The CDR3, as DNA: TGTGCCAGCAGCTTAGGGCAGGGGGCAGCCTTAGTCGTAGATACGCAGTATTTT. The complete variable domain, with remaining parts taken from reference TRBV11-2 and TRBJ2-3, reads EAGVAQSPRYKIIEKRQSVAFWCNPISGHATLYWYQQILGQGPKLLIQFQNNGVVDDSQLPKDRFSAERLKGVDSTLKIQPAKLEDSAVYLCASSLGQGAALVVDTQYFGPGTRLTVL.

This chain links TRBV24-1 with TRBJ2-2; 7 bases line up with TRBD2. Germline values: CDR1 KGHDR, CDR2 SFDVKD. The CDR3 is made up of 19 amino acids. V lost 2 bases to trimming and J lost 0 bases; unmatched junction nucleotides: 11. CDR3 residues: CATSDYPRGKESNTGELFF. The CDR3 region has the DNA TGTGCCACCAGTGATTACCCGCGGGGGAAGGAGTCGAACACCGGGGAGCTGTTTTTT.

This chain links TRBV28 with TRBJ2-1; D unclear. The V end lost 3 bases, the J end lost 10 bases, and 7 bases lay between the germline ends. The CDR3 is 11 amino acids. In germline, CDR1 is MDHEN, CDR2 SYDVKM. CDR3 loop: CASSLTREQFF. The CDR3 nucleotides are TGTGCCAGCAGTTTGACAAGGGAGCAGTTCTTC. Looking up the rest from reference TRBV28 and TRBJ2-1 gives the full variable domain: DVKVTQSSRYLVKRTGEKVFLECVQDMDHENMFWYRQDPGLGLRLIYFSYDVKMKEKGDIPEGYSVSREKKERFSLILESASTNQTSMYLCASSLTREQFFGPGTRLTVL.

CDR3 in amino acids: CASSPPIAGGYNEQFF. The CDR3 nucleotides read TGTGCCAGCTCACCACCAATAGCGGGAGGATACAATGAGCAGTTCTTC. The V gene is TRBV18, the J gene TRBJ2-1; 10 bases line up with TRBD2. Losses at the gene ends were 0 bases for V and 4 bases for J; bases not matched to a gene: 3. Per the germline V gene, CDR1 is KGHSH and CDR2 is LQKENI. This CDR3 is built from 16 residues.

This rearrangement joins TRBV7-8 to TRBJ2-7, with TRBD2 as a possible D gene (6 bases). Germline lookup yields CDR1 SGHVS and CDR2 FQNEAQ. With 4 bases removed from V and 1 base from J, the gap between germline ends came to 11 bases. The CDR3 extends over 14 amino acids. The CDR3 is CASSYSGLSYEQYF. The CDR3 DNA follows: TGTGCCAGCAGCTATTCGGGACTTTCCTACGAGCAGTACTTC.

J is TRBJ1-4 and V is TRBV19; 8 nucleotides line up with TRBD1. The V segment lost 10 bases and the J segment 4 bases; nucleotides outside the gene matches: 5. The CDR3 sequence is 13 residues long. CDR1 is LNHDA, CDR2 SQIVND, per germline (reference sequence). The CDR3: CATRDRSNEKLFF. The CDR3 nucleotides read TGTGCCACCAGGGACAGGAGTAATGAAAAACTGTTTTTT.

This clone was counted between two and nine times. The chain has TRBV6-5 and TRBJ1-2, with D tentatively TRBD1 (6 bases). The V end was cut by 7 bases, the J end by 2 bases, with 17 bases between. Looked up from germline, CDR1 is MNHEY and CDR2 is SVGAGI. The CDR3 loop spans 15 amino acids. CDR3 residues: CASISIGTPNYGYTF. The CDR3 DNA reads TGTGCCAGCATCTCCATCGGGACACCAAACTATGGCTACACCTTC.

This sequence joins TRBV7-2 and TRBJ1-3; D call uncertain. Trimming shortened V by 5 bases and J by 11 bases, and 22 bases separated the two germline ends. CDR3 length: 15 residues. CDR1 and CDR2 (germline): SGHTA, FQGNSA. The CDR3 loop is CASSPRTFAHSAIYF. CDR3 in DNA: TGTGCCAGCAGCCCTCGAACATTCGCTCATTCCGCCATATATTTT.

The chain uses TRBV28 and TRBJ2-7; 7 nucleotides match TRBD1. The germline CDR1 and CDR2 sequences are MDHEN and SYDVKM. This CDR3 contains 14 residues. V lost 8 bases to trimming and J lost 4 bases; unmatched junction nucleotides: 11. Written as DNA, the CDR3 is TGTGCCAGCCTTAGGGACAGCCGTTCGTACGAGCAGTACTTC. Translated: CASLRDSRSYEQYF.

This clone has just a few counts. This rearrangement joins TRBV3-1 (or the pseudogene TRBV3-2) to TRBJ1-1, with a possible D match to TRBD1 (6 bases). Germline lookup yields CDR1 LGHDT and CDR2 YNNKEL (reference sequence). Trimming removed 3 bases at V and 10 bases at J, with 9 bases between. CDR3 length: 11 amino acids. Here the CDR3 DNA reads TGTGCCAGCAGCCAGAGGGGGGGAGCTTTCTTT. This codes for CASSQRGGAFF.

The J gene is TRBJ2-3, the V gene TRBV27, with 10 bases aligning to TRBD2. Germline CDR1 and CDR2: MNHEY and SMNVEV (reference sequence). The CDR3 consists of 16 residues. V was pared by 8 bases and J by 4 bases, with 12 bases of the junction left unmatched. The CDR3 region is CASGPLAGAGADTQYF. As DNA, the CDR3 is TGTGCCAGCGGCCCCCTAGCGGGAGCGGGGGCAGATACGCAGTATTTT.

This clone was recorded once. The DNA of the CDR3 is TGTGCCAGCAGCTTTGAGCGAGGGTCCTACAATGAGCAGTTCTTC. It specifies CASSFERGSYNEQFF. This chain joins TRBV11-2 and TRBJ2-1; maybe TRBD2 (5 bases). V was clipped by 3 bases and J by 1 base, with 10 bases between them. The CDR3 contains 15 residues. CDR1 is SGHAT, CDR2 FQNNGV, per germline.

This chain joins TRBV2 and TRBJ2-5; 7 positions agree with TRBD1. Germline assignment: CDR1 SNHLY and CDR2 FYNNEI. The CDR3 totals 14 residues. The ends lost 7 bases at V and 5 bases at J; junction bases unmatched: 10. CDR3 in amino acids: CASTREGGRETQYF. Here the CDR3 DNA reads TGTGCCAGCACCCGAGAAGGGGGCCGTGAGACCCAGTACTTC.

This clone occurred once. The germline gene is not matched at one end of the junction; a read error may be the cause. The chain employs TRBV4-1 and TRBJ2-3; D call uncertain. The CDR3 totals 12 residues. The germline CDR1 and CDR2 sequences are MGHRA and YSYEKL. The CDR3: CASSQDRKRVIF. In nucleotides, the CDR3 is TGCGCCAGCAGCCAAGATAGAAAAAGAGTGATATTT.

The rearrangement joins TRBV3-1 (or the pseudogene TRBV3-2) to TRBJ2-5, with a possible D match to TRBD2 (6 bases). Trimming took 4 bases from V and 5 from J, leaving 20 bases between them. The germline gives CDR1 LGHDT, CDR2 YNNKEL (reference sequence). The CDR3 has 16 residues. The CDR3 nucleotides are TGTGCCAGCAGCCCCGAGGGTAGGGGAGGTTGGGAGACCCAGTACTTC. It translates to CASSPEGRGGWETQYF.

The count of this clone is one. The chain uses TRBV7-9 and TRBJ2-5; a weak D match, TRBD1 (5 bases). This CDR3 region has 15 residues. The V end lost 1 base, the J end lost 1 base, and 10 bases lay between the germline ends. Germline CDR1 is SEHNR and CDR2 is FQNEAQ (reference sequence). The CDR3 protein is CASSLGDSLQETQYF. CDR3 nucleotides: TGTGCCAGCAGCTTAGGAGACAGCCTCCAAGAGACCCAGTACTTC.

This chain links TRBV7-8 with TRBJ2-2, with a weak D call TRBD2 (6 bases). The CDR3 covers 15 residues. V dropped 1 base and J dropped 6 bases, with 12 bases sitting between them. Germline lookup yields CDR1 SGHVS and CDR2 FQNEAQ. Here the CDR3 DNA reads TGTGCCAGCAGCTTAGGACTAGTAGACGCCGGGGAGCTGTTTTTT. It translates to CASSLGLVDAGELFF.

The chain couples TRBV2 to TRBJ2-5, with 8 bases identical to TRBD1. This CDR3 is 14 amino acids long. Trimming cost V 6 bases and J 3 bases; bases outside gene matches: 6. Germline V lookup: CDR1 SNHLY, CDR2 FYNNEI. The CDR3 sequence is CASSRDRTEETQYF. The CDR3 nucleotides read TGTGCCAGCAGCCGGGACAGGACAGAAGAGACCCAGTACTTC.

The gene calls are TRBV6-5 and TRBJ2-7, with 10 bases that match TRBD2. This CDR3 is 14 amino acids long. V lost 6 bases and J lost 3; bases outside the gene matches: 5. Germline-derived CDR1 and CDR2 are MNHEY and SVGAGI. CDR3 sequence: CASRPAGGSYEQYF. In nucleotides, the CDR3 is TGTGCCAGCAGGCCAGCGGGAGGGAGCTACGAGCAGTACTTC.

The chain links TRBV2 to TRBJ1-5; the D is unclear. The CDR3 totals 14 residues. Trimming stripped 2 bases from V and 0 bases from J, with 5 bases between. CDR1 SNHLY and CDR2 FYNNEI come from the germline V gene. CDR3 region: CASSERVSNQPQHF. In DNA form, the CDR3 reads TGTGCCAGCAGTGAAAGAGTTAGCAATCAGCCCCAGCATTTT.

The V and J genes are TRBV7-6 and TRBJ2-1, with 7 nucleotides matching TRBD2. Germline assignment: CDR1 SGHVS and CDR2 FNYEAQ. The CDR3 length is 17 residues. J gave up 9 bases and V 1 base, and 15 bases lay outside the gene matches. CDR3 DNA sequence: TGTGCCAGCAGCTTAGGGCCTTTGGGGAGGGTCAGAGGTGAGCAGTTCTTC. As protein: CASSLGPLGRVRGEQFF.

This chain uses TRBV10-2 with TRBJ2-7; 9 positions agree with TRBD2. CDR3 size: 14 residues. Germline CDR1 reads WSHSY; CDR2 reads SAAADI. V shed 4 bases, J shed 5 bases, and the junction held 6 bases outside the gene matches. The CDR3 DNA reads TGCGCCAGCAGTGTTTCAGCGGGAGGCCACGAGCAGTACTTC. This translates into CASSVSAGGHEQYF.

The chain links TRBV5-1 to TRBJ2-1; D unclear. This CDR3 comprises 14 residues. Per the germline V gene, CDR1 is SGHRS and CDR2 is YFSETQ. V was shortened by 4 bases and J by 0 bases, with 8 bases between the two germline ends. The CDR3 DNA sequence: TGCGCCAGCAGCGTGATGAGCTCCTACAATGAGCAGTTCTTC. Amino acid sequence: CASSVMSSYNEQFF.

V and J are TRBV9 and TRBJ2-3; 8 positions match TRBD2. This CDR3 has 16 amino acids. Germline loops: CDR1 SGDLS, CDR2 YYNGEE. The trim removed 2 bases at V and 3 bases at J, leaving 8 bases unmatched. This chain's CDR3 is CASSVGSGRGTDTQYF. As DNA, the CDR3 is TGTGCCAGCAGCGTGGGGAGCGGGAGAGGAACAGATACGCAGTATTTT. The full variable domain, its missing parts supplied by reference TRBV9 and TRBJ2-3, is DSGVTQTPKHLITATGQRVTLRCSPRSGDLSVYWYQQSLDQGLQFLIQYYNGEERAKGNILERFSAQQFPDLHSELNLSSLELGDSALYFCASSVGSGRGTDTQYFGPGTRLTVL.

CDR3 sequence reads: CASSPSTDTQYF. The DNA for the CDR3 is TGTGCCAGCAGCCCGTCGACAGATACGCAGTATTTT. The genes are TRBV11-3 and TRBJ2-3; D is undetermined. The ends were cut back, 5 bases at V and 3 bases at J, with 6 bases in the middle. The CDR3 length is 12 residues. Germline loops: CDR1 SGHNT, CDR2 YENEEA.

The V and J genes are TRBV2 and TRBJ2-3; the match to TRBD2 covers 8 bases. V was pared by 7 bases and J by 4 bases, with 19 bases of the junction left unmatched. The germline gives CDR1 SNHLY, CDR2 FYNNEI. The CDR3 is made up of 18 amino acids. The CDR3 loop is CASNRPRTPAGASDTQYF. The CDR3 DNA sequence: TGTGCCAGCAACCGGCCCCGAACGCCAGCGGGAGCGTCAGATACGCAGTATTTT.

The CDR3 DNA sequence: TGCAGCACCCAGGGACAGGGACGAAGCGAGCAGTACTTC. Protein product: CSTQGQGRSEQYF. The chain joins TRBV29-1 to TRBJ2-7; TRBD1 matches at 9 bases. Germline V gene data show CDR1 as SQVTM and CDR2 as ANQGSEA. The ends lost 8 bases at V and 6 bases at J; junction bases unmatched: 11. This CDR3 spans 13 amino acids.

The chain is built from TRBV10-3 and TRBJ1-1; a possible D gene is TRBD1 (5 bases). The CDR3 contains 16 residues. V gave up 7 bases and J gave up 3 bases, with 21 bases separating them. The germline CDR1 and CDR2 sequences are ENHRY and SYGVKD. The CDR3 here is CAIMGHGDPGDTEAFF. The CDR3 region has the DNA TGTGCCATCATGGGGCATGGAGATCCAGGTGACACTGAAGCTTTCTTT.